The rows below give T cell receptor beta chains drawn from one sample of a study of cytomegalovirus exposure and HLA in healthy donors. Profiling relied on immunoSEQ multiplex PCR, and the TCRdb table lists in-frame clones only, not all of them. The profile covers approximately 120,000 clones, with around 90% appearing a single time and under 2% taken by the ten largest. Material: PBMCs. Source of these receptors: a woman between 18 and 29 years old in good health and CMV-seronegative. The CDR3 runs from the conserved cysteine through the conserved F or W. D genes are given only for firm matches. A clone size is listed for some rows: how often the clone was seen (once, few, many), or a class if it is expanded.

J gene: TRBJ2-4
V gene: TRBV9
D gene: TRBD2
clone size: NA
CDR3 protein: CASSVSLAEPTQYF
CDR3 DNA: TGTGCCAGCAGCGTGTCACTAGCGGAGCCTACTCAGTACTTC

J gene: TRBJ2-7
V gene: TRBV5-1
D gene: TRBD1
clone size: once
CDR3 protein: CASSLERDRGYEQYF
CDR3 DNA: TGCGCCAGCAGCTTGGAACGGGACAGGGGTTACGAGCAGTACTTC

J gene: TRBJ2-1
V gene: TRBV5-1
D gene: NA
clone size: NA
CDR3 protein: CASSLAATTNNEQFF
CDR3 DNA: TGCGCCAGCAGCTTGGCCGCGACTACCAACAATGAGCAGTTCTTC

J gene: TRBJ2-7
V gene: TRBV13
D gene: NA
clone size: NA
CDR3 protein: CASSPPSGPYEQYF
CDR3 DNA: TGTGCCAGCAGCCCCCCGAGCGGACCCTACGAGCAGTACTTC

J gene: TRBJ1-3
V gene: TRBV7-3
D gene: TRBD1
clone size: NA
CDR3 protein: CASSPRRTGRRSGNTIYF
CDR3 DNA: TGTGCCAGCAGCCCAAGACGGACAGGGAGGAGGTCTGGAAACACCATATATTTT

J gene: TRBJ1-1
V gene: TRBV14
D gene: NA
clone size: NA
CDR3 protein: CASSHPGVAKAFF
CDR3 DNA: TGTGCCAGCAGCCATCCAGGCGTGGCGAAAGCTTTCTTT

J gene: TRBJ1-4
V gene: TRBV19
D gene: NA
clone size: NA
CDR3 protein: CASSPLTGGYEKLFF
CDR3 DNA: TGTGCCAGTAGTCCGCTAACAGGAGGGTATGAAAAACTGTTTTTT

J gene: TRBJ2-3
V gene: TRBV11-3
D gene: NA
clone size: NA
CDR3 protein: CASSGGETSSSTDTQYF
CDR3 DNA: TGTGCCAGCAGCGGAGGGGAAACTAGCAGTAGCACAGATACGCAGTATTTT

J gene: TRBJ2-7
V gene: TRBV18
D gene: TRBD1
clone size: NA
CDR3 protein: CASSYGQGGHYEQYF
CDR3 DNA: TGTGCCAGCTCATATGGACAGGGGGGACACTACGAGCAGTACTTC

J gene: TRBJ1-2
V gene: TRBV9
D gene: TRBD1
clone size: NA
CDR3 protein: CASSVALTGGDYGYTF
CDR3 DNA: TGTGCCAGCAGCGTAGCACTCACAGGGGGCGACTATGGCTACACCTTC

J gene: TRBJ1-4
V gene: TRBV6-5
D gene: TRBD1
clone size: NA
CDR3 protein: CASSYGQGGEKLFF
CDR3 DNA: TGTGCCAGCAGTTACGGGCAGGGGGGTGAAAAACTGTTTTTT

J gene: TRBJ1-2
V gene: TRBV5-6
D gene: TRBD1
clone size: NA
CDR3 protein: CASSLVGTGGDYGYTF
CDR3 DNA: TGTGCCAGCAGCTTGGTCGGGACAGGGGGCGACTATGGCTACACCTTC

J gene: TRBJ2-2
V gene: TRBV9
D gene: TRBD1
clone size: NA
CDR3 protein: CASSVAAGGIAGELFF
CDR3 DNA: TGTGCCAGCAGCGTAGCTGCAGGGGGCATCGCCGGGGAGCTGTTTTTT

J gene: TRBJ2-5
V gene: TRBV18
D gene: TRBD2
clone size: NA
CDR3 protein: CASSPVRRGASETQYF
CDR3 DNA: TGTGCCAGCTCACCAGTACGGCGGGGGGCGTCAGAGACCCAGTACTTC

J gene: TRBJ1-2
V gene: TRBV5-4
D gene: NA
clone size: NA
CDR3 protein: CASSLITDLNYGYTF
CDR3 DNA: TGTGCCAGCAGCTTGATCACAGATCTAAACTATGGCTACACCTTC

J gene: TRBJ2-1
V gene: TRBV27
D gene: TRBD2
clone size: NA
CDR3 protein: CASSLGGLAGGPINEQFF
CDR3 DNA: TGTGCCAGCAGTTTAGGGGGACTAGCGGGAGGGCCGATCAATGAGCAGTTCTTC

J gene: TRBJ1-6
V gene: TRBV30
D gene: TRBD1
clone size: few
CDR3 protein: CAWSRQGRSPLHF
CDR3 DNA: TGTGCCTGGAGTAGACAGGGACGATCACCCCTCCACTTT

J gene: TRBJ2-2
V gene: TRBV25-1
D gene: TRBD1
clone size: few
CDR3 protein: CASRQGAEGELFF
CDR3 DNA: TGTGCCAGCAGACAGGGGGCGGAGGGGGAGCTGTTTTTT

J gene: TRBJ2-7
V gene: TRBV2
D gene: TRBD2
clone size: NA
CDR3 protein: CASSVPIGLAGAAYEQYF
CDR3 DNA: TGTGCCAGCAGTGTGCCCATAGGACTAGCGGGCGCCGCCTACGAGCAGTACTTC

J gene: TRBJ1-4
V gene: TRBV25-1
D gene: NA
clone size: NA
CDR3 protein: CASSDSTNEKLFF
CDR3 DNA: TGTGCCAGCAGTGACAGTACTAATGAAAAACTGTTTTTT

J gene: TRBJ2-7
V gene: TRBV4-3
D gene: TRBD2
clone size: NA
CDR3 protein: CASSLQGTSGTPYEQYF
CDR3 DNA: TGCGCCAGCAGCCTACAGGGGACTAGCGGAACCCCCTACGAGCAGTACTTC

J gene: TRBJ1-2
V gene: TRBV28
D gene: NA
clone size: NA
CDR3 protein: CASSLTGGDYGYTF
CDR3 DNA: TGTGCCAGCAGTTTGACAGGAGGTGACTATGGCTACACCTTC

J gene: TRBJ1-5
V gene: TRBV6-5
D gene: NA
clone size: NA
CDR3 protein: CASSNSNQPQHF
CDR3 DNA: TGTGCCAGCAGCAATAGCAATCAGCCCCAGCATTTT

J gene: TRBJ1-5
V gene: TRBV28
D gene: TRBD1
clone size: NA
CDR3 protein: CASRKQGAYRPQHF
CDR3 DNA: TGTGCCAGCAGGAAACAGGGGGCATATCGGCCCCAGCATTTT

J gene: TRBJ1-5
V gene: TRBV5-1
D gene: NA
clone size: once
CDR3 protein: CASSLGQKDQPQHF
CDR3 DNA: TGCGCCAGCAGCTTGGGTCAGAAAGATCAGCCCCAGCATTTT

J gene: TRBJ1-1
V gene: TRBV5-6
D gene: NA
clone size: NA
CDR3 protein: CASSLGGVGSPNTEAFF
CDR3 DNA: TGTGCCAGCAGCTTGGGGGGGGTCGGGTCCCCAAACACTGAAGCTTTCTTT

J gene: TRBJ2-1
V gene: TRBV28
D gene: NA
clone size: NA
CDR3 protein: CASSVVVSSYNEQFF
CDR3 DNA: TGTGCCAGCTCTGTCGTCGTTAGCTCCTACAATGAGCAGTTCTTC

J gene: TRBJ1-5
V gene: TRBV6-5
D gene: NA
clone size: NA
CDR3 protein: CASSMVRNNQPQHF
CDR3 DNA: TGTGCCAGCAGCATGGTCAGGAATAATCAGCCCCAGCATTTT

J gene: TRBJ2-7
V gene: TRBV7-6
D gene: TRBD2
clone size: NA
CDR3 protein: CASSLLGTSFPYEQYF
CDR3 DNA: TGTGCCAGCAGCTTGCTAGGGACTAGCTTTCCCTACGAGCAGTACTTC

J gene: TRBJ1-2
V gene: TRBV7-2
D gene: NA
clone size: NA
CDR3 protein: CASSLRYRANYGYTF
CDR3 DNA: TGTGCCAGCAGCTTACGATACAGGGCTAACTATGGCTACACCTTC

J gene: TRBJ2-7
V gene: TRBV5-1
D gene: NA
clone size: NA
CDR3 protein: CASSLQGGYEQYF
CDR3 DNA: TGCGCCAGCAGCTTACAGGGGGGGTACGAGCAGTACTTC

J gene: TRBJ2-2
V gene: TRBV19
D gene: TRBD2
clone size: NA
CDR3 protein: CASSLLAGVAGELFF
CDR3 DNA: TGTGCCAGTAGTCTGCTAGCGGGAGTTGCCGGGGAGCTGTTTTTT

J gene: TRBJ1-2
V gene: TRBV25-1
D gene: TRBD1
clone size: NA
CDR3 protein: CASRGTGFRYGYTF
CDR3 DNA: TGTGCCAGCAGAGGGACAGGGTTCCGCTATGGCTACACCTTC

J gene: TRBJ1-1
V gene: TRBV7-9
D gene: TRBD1
clone size: NA
CDR3 protein: CASSSQDRDRGYAFF
CDR3 DNA: TGTGCCAGCAGCTCTCAAGACCGGGACAGGGGGTACGCTTTCTTT

J gene: TRBJ1-2
V gene: TRBV14
D gene: TRBD1
clone size: NA
CDR3 protein: CASSQRGQGIQNYGYTF
CDR3 DNA: TGTGCCAGCAGCCAAAGGGGACAGGGGATCCAAAACTATGGCTACACCTTC

J gene: TRBJ2-2
V gene: TRBV5-4
D gene: NA
clone size: NA
CDR3 protein: CASSLDAGFYTGELFF
CDR3 DNA: TGTGCCAGCAGCTTGGATGCGGGATTTTACACCGGGGAGCTGTTTTTT

J gene: TRBJ1-2
V gene: TRBV2
D gene: TRBD1
clone size: NA
CDR3 protein: CASSQRQGAAGYTF
CDR3 DNA: TGTGCCAGCAGCCAAAGACAGGGGGCTGCTGGCTACACCTTC

J gene: TRBJ2-2
V gene: TRBV2
D gene: NA
clone size: NA
CDR3 protein: CASRLQTGFNTGELFF
CDR3 DNA: TGTGCCAGCAGACTCCAGACTGGTTTCAACACCGGGGAGCTGTTTTTT

J gene: TRBJ2-5
V gene: TRBV25-1
D gene: NA
clone size: NA
CDR3 protein: CASSELAGYQETQYF
CDR3 DNA: TGTGCCAGCAGTGAACTAGCTGGGTACCAAGAGACCCAGTACTTC

J gene: TRBJ1-2
V gene: TRBV5-8
D gene: TRBD1
clone size: NA
CDR3 protein: CASRRQAGGYGYTF
CDR3 DNA: TGTGCCAGCAGAAGACAGGCAGGGGGCTATGGCTACACCTTC

J gene: TRBJ2-2
V gene: TRBV4-1
D gene: TRBD2
clone size: NA
CDR3 protein: CASSQVGSGSAGELFF
CDR3 DNA: TGCGCCAGCAGCCAAGTTGGTAGCGGGAGTGCCGGGGAGCTGTTTTTT

J gene: TRBJ2-7
V gene: TRBV27
D gene: TRBD1
clone size: NA
CDR3 protein: CASSLSRDRGREQYF
CDR3 DNA: TGTGCCAGCAGTTTATCCCGGGACAGGGGTCGCGAGCAGTACTTC

J gene: TRBJ2-1
V gene: TRBV10-1
D gene: TRBD1
clone size: NA
CDR3 protein: CASSESQGAYNEQFF
CDR3 DNA: TGCGCCAGCAGTGAGTCCCAGGGGGCCTACAATGAGCAGTTCTTC

J gene: TRBJ2-1
V gene: TRBV18
D gene: NA
clone size: NA
CDR3 protein: CASSPRGGDEQFF
CDR3 DNA: TGTGCCAGCTCACCACGAGGGGGAGATGAGCAGTTCTTC

J gene: TRBJ1-4
V gene: TRBV27
D gene: NA
clone size: NA
CDR3 protein: CASSFWGGEKLFF
CDR3 DNA: TGTGCCAGCAGTTTTTGGGGGGGAGAAAAACTGTTTTTT

J gene: TRBJ2-5
V gene: TRBV18
D gene: TRBD1
clone size: NA
CDR3 protein: CASSPPWDRGFKTQYF
CDR3 DNA: TGTGCCAGCTCACCGCCGTGGGACAGGGGGTTTAAGACCCAGTACTTC

J gene: TRBJ2-1
V gene: TRBV7-9
D gene: NA
clone size: NA
CDR3 protein: CASSDIPVRGATNEQFF
CDR3 DNA: TGTGCCAGCAGCGACATCCCGGTACGCGGGGCCACCAATGAGCAGTTCTTC

J gene: TRBJ1-6
V gene: TRBV6-5
D gene: NA
clone size: few
CDR3 protein: CASSYTGQSNSPLHF
CDR3 DNA: TGTGCCAGCAGTTACACCGGACAGAGCAATTCACCCCTCCACTTT

J gene: TRBJ2-5
V gene: TRBV4-3
D gene: NA
clone size: few
CDR3 protein: CASSQELALVETQYF
CDR3 DNA: TGCGCCAGCAGCCAAGAACTAGCATTGGTGGAGACCCAGTACTTC

J gene: TRBJ1-1
V gene: TRBV4-2
D gene: NA
clone size: NA
CDR3 protein: CASSPGGIEAFF
CDR3 DNA: TGTGCCAGCAGCCCGGGAGGGATTGAAGCTTTCTTT

J gene: TRBJ1-6
V gene: TRBV18
D gene: NA
clone size: few
CDR3 protein: CASSLTRRVEGSPLHF
CDR3 DNA: TGTGCCAGCTCACTAACAAGGAGGGTGGAAGGTTCACCCCTCCACTTT

J gene: TRBJ2-7
V gene: TRBV2
D gene: TRBD1
clone size: NA
CDR3 protein: CASNTGTGYFFSYEQYF
CDR3 DNA: TGTGCCAGCAACACCGGGACAGGGTACTTCTTCTCCTACGAGCAGTACTTC

J gene: TRBJ2-1
V gene: TRBV28
D gene: TRBD2
clone size: once
CDR3 protein: CASSLDASGSNEQFF
CDR3 DNA: TGTGCCAGCAGTTTAGACGCTAGCGGGAGTAATGAGCAGTTCTTC

J gene: TRBJ1-1
V gene: TRBV4-1
D gene: NA
clone size: NA
CDR3 protein: CASSQGAGSWVNTEAFF
CDR3 DNA: TGCGCCAGCAGCCAAGGGGCAGGTTCATGGGTAAACACTGAAGCTTTCTTT

J gene: TRBJ2-7
V gene: TRBV7-2
D gene: TRBD1
clone size: NA
CDR3 protein: CASSLLPGTGTYEQYF
CDR3 DNA: TGTGCCAGCAGCTTACTTCCCGGGACAGGGACCTACGAGCAGTACTTC